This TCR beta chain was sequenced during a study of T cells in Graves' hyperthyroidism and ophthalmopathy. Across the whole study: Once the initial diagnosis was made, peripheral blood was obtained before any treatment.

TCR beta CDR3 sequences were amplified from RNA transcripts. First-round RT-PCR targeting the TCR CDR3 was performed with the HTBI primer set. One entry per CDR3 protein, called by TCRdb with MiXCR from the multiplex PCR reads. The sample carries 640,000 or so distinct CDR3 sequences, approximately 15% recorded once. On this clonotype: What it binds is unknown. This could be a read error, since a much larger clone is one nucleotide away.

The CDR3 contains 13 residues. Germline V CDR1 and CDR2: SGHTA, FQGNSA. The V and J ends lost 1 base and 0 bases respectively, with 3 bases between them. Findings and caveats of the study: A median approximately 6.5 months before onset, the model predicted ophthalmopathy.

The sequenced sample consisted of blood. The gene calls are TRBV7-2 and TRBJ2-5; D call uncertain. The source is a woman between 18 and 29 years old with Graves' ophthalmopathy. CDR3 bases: TGTGCCAGCAGCTTAGTACACCAAGAGACCCAGTACTTC. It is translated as CASSLVHQETQYF.